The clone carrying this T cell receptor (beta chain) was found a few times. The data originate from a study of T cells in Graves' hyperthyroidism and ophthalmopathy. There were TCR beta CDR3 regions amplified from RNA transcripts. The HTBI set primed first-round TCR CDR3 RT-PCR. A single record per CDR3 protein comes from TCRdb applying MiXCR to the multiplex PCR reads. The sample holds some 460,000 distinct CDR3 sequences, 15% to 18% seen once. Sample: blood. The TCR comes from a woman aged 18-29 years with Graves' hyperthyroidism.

The CDR3 reads CASSVRLARSYEQYF. The CDR3, as DNA: TGTGCCAGCAGCGTGCGGCTAGCGAGGTCCTACGAGCAGTACTTC. The chain has TRBV27 and TRBJ2-7, with a weak D call TRBD2 (6 bases). The germline CDR1 and CDR2 sequences are MNHEY and SMNVEV (reference sequence). The CDR3 consists of 15 residues. V was trimmed by 6 bases and J by 1 base, leaving 16 bases between them.